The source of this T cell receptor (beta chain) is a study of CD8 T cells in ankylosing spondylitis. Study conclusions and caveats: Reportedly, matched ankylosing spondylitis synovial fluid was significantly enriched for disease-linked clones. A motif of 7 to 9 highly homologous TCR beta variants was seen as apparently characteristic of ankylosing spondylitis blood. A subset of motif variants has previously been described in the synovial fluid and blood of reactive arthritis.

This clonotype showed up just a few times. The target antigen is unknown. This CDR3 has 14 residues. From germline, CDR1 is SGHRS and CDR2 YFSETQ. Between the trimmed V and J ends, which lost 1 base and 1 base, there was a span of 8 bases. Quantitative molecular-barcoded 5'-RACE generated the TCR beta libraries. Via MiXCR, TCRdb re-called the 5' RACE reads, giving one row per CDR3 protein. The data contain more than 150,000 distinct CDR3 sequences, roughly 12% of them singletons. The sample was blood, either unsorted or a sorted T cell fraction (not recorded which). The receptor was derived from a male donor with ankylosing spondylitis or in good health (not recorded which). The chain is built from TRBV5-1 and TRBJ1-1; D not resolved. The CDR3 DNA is TGCGCCAGCAGCTTGACCAGCGAGAACACTGAAGCTTTCTTT. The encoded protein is CASSLTSENTEAFF.